The 8 T cell receptor beta chains in this list originate from one sample, sequenced in a study of cytomegalovirus exposure and HLA in healthy donors. Primers for the PCR totalled 60 Vbeta and 13 Jbeta. Repertoires were generated with immunoSEQ multiplex PCR, while TCRdb's copy carries only in-frame clones and drops some. This sample has 35,000 to 45,000 clones, with roughly 81% found just once. Sequencing input: PBMCs. These receptors originate from a woman aged 40 to 50 in good health and CMV-seronegative.

This sequence joins TRBV18 and TRBJ2-3; D call uncertain. This CDR3 comprises 12 residues. Trimming cost V 3 bases and J 6 bases, with 7 bases left between them. CDR1 and CDR2 from the germline V gene are KGHSH and LQKENI. The CDR3 reads CASSPARDTQYF. The CDR3 nucleotides are TGTGCCAGCTCACCCGCCCGGGATACGCAGTATTTT.

The chain uses TRBV9 and TRBJ2-7; 7 bases are shared with TRBD2. The CDR3 totals 15 residues. CDR1 and CDR2 (germline): SGDLS, YYNGEE. The V segment lost 0 bases and the J segment 4 bases; nucleotides outside the gene matches: 7. The chain's CDR3 is CASSVDPAGRYEQYF. The CDR3 DNA is TGTGCCAGCAGCGTAGATCCAGCGGGGCGGTACGAGCAGTACTTC.

The chain uses TRBV4-2 and TRBJ1-2; D call uncertain. This CDR3 comprises 15 residues. Germline-derived CDR1 and CDR2 are LGHNA and YNFKEQ. Trimming removed 0 bases at V and 2 bases at J, with 10 bases between. This CDR3 is CASSQDERGNYGYTF. CDR3 bases: TGTGCCAGCAGCCAAGACGAGCGGGGAAACTATGGCTACACCTTC.

There are a few counts of this clone. The chain carries TRBV9 and TRBJ1-2; 8 bases align to TRBD1. Germline trimming cut 0 bases from V and 4 bases from J; bases unmatched to any gene: 2. The CDR3 has 14 residues. CDR1 and CDR2 from the germline V gene are SGDLS and YYNGEE. CDR3 nucleotide sequence: TGTGCCAGCAGCGTAGGGGGACAGGCCTATGGCTACACCTTC. As protein: CASSVGGQAYGYTF.

V gene TRBV4-1 combines with J gene TRBJ1-1; tentative D call: TRBD1 (6 bases). The CDR3 contains 12 residues. Deletions cut 8 bases from V and 10 bases from J, with 17 bases between. Germline lookup yields CDR1 MGHRA and CDR2 YSYEKL. In nucleotides, the CDR3 is TGCGCCAGCGGGAGTTCTACAGGGCTAGCTTTCTTT. The encoded protein is CASGSSTGLAFF.

This rearrangement joins TRBV4-3 to TRBJ1-3; D is unresolved. Germline V CDR1 and CDR2: LGHNA, YSLEER. The CDR3 spans 16 residues. V lost 0 bases and J 3 bases, leaving 12 bases between the germline ends. The CDR3 spells CASSQDPGFFGNTIYF. As DNA, the CDR3 is TGCGCCAGCAGCCAAGACCCGGGATTCTTTGGAAACACCATATATTTT.

The V call is TRBV13, the J call TRBJ2-2; maybe TRBD1 (5 bases). The CDR3 runs 14 residues. V gave up 2 bases and J gave up 3 bases, with 7 bases separating them. Germline-derived CDR1 and CDR2 are PRHDT and FYEKMQ (reference sequence). The CDR3 DNA reads as TGTGCCAGCAGCTTATGGGGCTACACCGGGGAGCTGTTTTTT. Protein: CASSLWGYTGELFF. Full variable domain (rest looked up from reference TRBV13 and TRBJ2-2): AAGVIQSPRHLIKEKRETATLKCYPIPRHDTVYWYQQGPGQDPQFLISFYEKMQSDKGSIPDRFSAQQFSDYHSELNMSSLELGDSALYFCASSLWGYTGELFFGEGSRLTVL.

This chain uses TRBV9 with TRBJ1-1; weak D call: TRBD1 (5 bases). The germline V and J ends were trimmed by 0 bases and 4 bases, with 13 bases remaining between them. The germline gives CDR1 SGDLS, CDR2 YYNGEE. CDR3 size: 15 residues. CDR3 coding DNA: TGTGCCAGCAGCGTAGTGGGGGGGTTGATCACTGAAGCTTTCTTT. Protein sequence: CASSVVGGLITEAFF.